The following is a T cell receptor beta chain sequence with its context. Its antigen is as yet unknown. Assay used: immunoSEQ multiplex PCR; TCRdb lists only in-frame clones, some missing. The sample carries about 120,000 clones, around 88% recorded once. The data stem from a study of T cell responses to AZD1222 COVID-19 vaccine. Looking at the study overall: Researchers grouped second doses given at about 4 or about 12 weeks into one pool. General study results and limits: Only a handful of AZD1222 recipients tested seropositive at baseline. A reported finding is that nearly half of spike-specific TCRs target unmutated variant regions.

Germline CDR1 and CDR2: SGHRS and YFSETQ. V was shortened by 1 base and J by 1 base, with 5 bases between the two germline ends. CDR3 size: 13 residues. Sequencing used peripheral blood, obtained on day 0 of AZD1222 vaccination. The V and J genes are TRBV5-1 and TRBJ1-1; D uncertain. The receptor was isolated from an adult in good health. In DNA form, the CDR3 reads TGCGCCAGCAGCTTGTGGGGGAACACTGAAGCTTTCTTT. It specifies CASSLWGNTEAFF.